The 6 T cell receptor beta chains below were found in one sample sequenced in a study of blood T cell repertoires in COVID-19. Data came from immunoSEQ multiplex PCR; TCRdb stores just in-frame clones and leaves some out. The profile shows a few hundred thousand clones, about four fifths of them singletons. Sequences were obtained from peripheral blood. The source of these receptors is a person between 65 and 79 years old with COVID-19, enrolled during active disease.

J is TRBJ2-7 and V is TRBV7-9; D is unclear. This CDR3 has 12 amino acids. Germline CDR1 is SEHNR and CDR2 is FQNEAQ (reference sequence). The V and J ends lost 2 bases and 2 bases respectively, with 4 bases between them. The CDR3: CASSLPAYEQYF. The CDR3 region has the DNA TGTGCCAGCAGCTTACCGGCCTACGAGCAGTACTTC.

The J gene is TRBJ1-2, the V gene TRBV28; D ambiguous. The V end lost 5 bases, the J end lost 3 bases, and 7 bases lay between the germline ends. This CDR3 is 12 amino acids long. CDR1 is MDHEN and CDR2 is SYDVKM in the germline V gene. The CDR3 DNA is TGTGCCAGCAGTCCGCGATACTATGGCTACACCTTC. The encoded protein is CASSPRYYGYTF.

The rearrangement uses TRBV6-5 and TRBJ1-1; D remains unclear. Between the trimmed V and J ends, which lost 6 bases and 9 bases, there was a span of 17 bases. The CDR3 is made up of 13 amino acids. Germline V gene lookup returns CDR1 MNHEY and CDR2 SVGAGI. Written as DNA, the CDR3 is TGTGCCAGCAGGCGAAGACACCAAGACCAAGCTTTCTTT. Translation gives CASRRRHQDQAFF.

The rearrangement uses TRBV19 and TRBJ2-5; the match to TRBD1 covers 9 bases. After removal of 5 bases from V and 5 bases from J, the junction contained 9 bases not matched to a gene. Per germline, CDR1 LNHDA and CDR2 SQIVND (reference sequence). This CDR3 is built from 15 residues. DNA for the CDR3: TGTGCCAGTAGTGCCCTACAGGGGGCCGGGGAGACCCAGTACTTC. This gives the protein CASSALQGAGETQYF.

The chain carries TRBV30 and TRBJ2-1, with D possibly TRBD1 on 6 matching bases. The germline V gene encodes CDR1 GTSNPN and CDR2 SVGIG (reference sequence). This CDR3 has 15 residues. V was clipped by 0 bases and J by 8 bases, with 17 bases between them. Here the CDR3 reads CAWSVASRGSDEQFF. Here the CDR3 DNA reads TGTGCCTGGAGTGTGGCTTCCAGGGGCTCCGATGAGCAGTTCTTC.

The rearrangement joins TRBV6-2 or TRBV6-3 to TRBJ2-1, with D perhaps matching TRBD1 (5 bases). Germline V gene sequence: CDR1 MNHEY, CDR2 SVGEGT. The CDR3 loop spans 14 amino acids. The V end lost 4 bases, the J end lost 4 bases, and 11 bases lay between the germline ends. For the CDR3, the DNA is TGTGCCAGCAGTTCTGTCAGGGATTACAATGAGCAGTTCTTC. It yields the protein CASSSVRDYNEQFF.